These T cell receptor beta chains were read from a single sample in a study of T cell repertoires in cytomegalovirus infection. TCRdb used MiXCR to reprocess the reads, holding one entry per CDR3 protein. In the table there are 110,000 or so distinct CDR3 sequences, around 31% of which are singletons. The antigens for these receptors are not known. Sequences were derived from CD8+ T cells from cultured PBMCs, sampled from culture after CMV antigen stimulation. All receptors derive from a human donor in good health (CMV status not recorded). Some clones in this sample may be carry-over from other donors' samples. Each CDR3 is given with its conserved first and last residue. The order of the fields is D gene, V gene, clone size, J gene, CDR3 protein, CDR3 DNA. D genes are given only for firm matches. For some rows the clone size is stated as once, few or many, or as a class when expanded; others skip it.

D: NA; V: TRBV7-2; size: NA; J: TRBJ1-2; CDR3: CASSPRTQGYTF; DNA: TGTGCCAGCAGCCCTCGGACTCAAGGCTACACCTTC
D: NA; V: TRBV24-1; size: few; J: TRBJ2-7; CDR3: CATRRRGRGLSYEQYF; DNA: TGTGCCACCAGAAGGCGTGGGCGCGGCCTCTCCTACGAGCAGTACTTC
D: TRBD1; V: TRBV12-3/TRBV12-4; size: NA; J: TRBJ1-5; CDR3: CASSSQGAGQPQHF; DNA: TGTGCCAGCAGTTCGCAGGGGGCCGGTCAGCCCCAGCATTTT
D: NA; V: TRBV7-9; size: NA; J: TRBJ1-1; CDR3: CASSLGSSNTEAFF; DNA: TGTGCCAGCAGCTTAGGTTCCTCGAACACTGAAGCTTTCTTT
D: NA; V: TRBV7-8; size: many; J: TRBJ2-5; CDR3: CASSLDLGLRETQYF; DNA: TGTGCCAGCAGCTTAGATCTCGGACTTCGAGAGACCCAGTACTTC
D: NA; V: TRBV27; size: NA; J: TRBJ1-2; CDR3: CASRVPGSPGYTF; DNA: TGTGCCAGCAGGGTCCCAGGGTCCCCTGGCTACACCTTC
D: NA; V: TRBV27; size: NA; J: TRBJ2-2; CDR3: CASSFEFTGELFF; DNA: TGTGCCAGCAGTTTCGAATTCACCGGGGAGCTGTTTTTT
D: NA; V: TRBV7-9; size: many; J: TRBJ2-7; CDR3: CASSLTGREQYF; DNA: TGTGCCAGCAGCCTCACAGGTAGAGAGCAGTACTTC
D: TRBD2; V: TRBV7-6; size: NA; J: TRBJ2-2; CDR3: CAGSLSGAGELFF; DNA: TGTGCCGGCAGCTTAAGCGGGGCCGGGGAGCTGTTTTTT
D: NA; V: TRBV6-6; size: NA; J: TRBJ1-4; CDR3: CASSYGRTKGNEKLFF; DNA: TGTGCCAGCAGTTACGGCCGGACAAAAGGCAATGAAAAACTGTTTTTT
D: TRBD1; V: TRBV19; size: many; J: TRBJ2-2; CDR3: CAARPWTGGSGGELFF; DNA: TGTGCCGCAAGACCCTGGACAGGGGGCAGCGGCGGGGAGCTGTTTTTT
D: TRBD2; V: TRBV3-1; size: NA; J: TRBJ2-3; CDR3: CASSLSAGGAEDTQYF; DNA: TGTGCCAGCAGCCTCTCCGCCGGGGGGGCCGAAGATACGCAGTATTTT
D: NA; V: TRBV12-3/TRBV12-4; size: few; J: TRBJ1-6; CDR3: CASSQDTNYNSPLHF; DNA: TGTGCCAGCAGCCAGGACACAAATTATAATTCACCCCTCCACTTT
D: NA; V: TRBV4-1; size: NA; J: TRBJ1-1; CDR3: CASSQDGGGLTEAFF; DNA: TGTGCCAGCAGCCAAGATGGGGGGGGACTTACTGAAGCTTTCTTT
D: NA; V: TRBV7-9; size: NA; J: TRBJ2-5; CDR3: CASSLTVTEETQYF; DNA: TGTGCCAGCAGCTTAACGGTGACCGAAGAGACCCAGTACTTC
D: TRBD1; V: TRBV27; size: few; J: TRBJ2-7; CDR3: CASSGAAGGMYEQYF; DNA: TGTGCCAGCAGTGGGGCGGCAGGGGGCATGTACGAGCAGTACTTC
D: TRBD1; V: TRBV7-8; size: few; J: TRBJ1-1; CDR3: CASSLVGGLQGGDTEAFF; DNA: TGTGCCAGCAGCTTAGTAGGGGGCTTACAAGGGGGGGACACTGAAGCTTTCTTT
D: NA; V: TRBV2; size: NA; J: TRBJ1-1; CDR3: CASILLGQPNTEAFF; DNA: TGTGCCAGTATCCTATTGGGGCAACCGAACACTGAAGCTTTCTTT
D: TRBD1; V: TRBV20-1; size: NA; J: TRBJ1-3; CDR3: CSAMGQGAYRRSGNTIYF; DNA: TGCAGTGCCATGGGACAGGGGGCCTATCGTCGCTCTGGAAACACCATATATTTT
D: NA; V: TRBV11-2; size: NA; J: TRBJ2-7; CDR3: CASSSIKRQDYSYEQYF; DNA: TGTGCCAGCAGCTCCATTAAAAGACAGGACTATTCCTACGAGCAGTACTTC
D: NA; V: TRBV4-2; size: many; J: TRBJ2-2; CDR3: CASSQDLVGGATGELFF; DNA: TGTGCCAGCAGCCAAGATTTGGTCGGCGGGGCCACCGGGGAGCTGTTTTTT
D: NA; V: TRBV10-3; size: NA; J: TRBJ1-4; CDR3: CAISESQRDEKLFF; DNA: TGTGCCATCAGTGAAAGTCAGCGAGATGAAAAACTGTTTTTT
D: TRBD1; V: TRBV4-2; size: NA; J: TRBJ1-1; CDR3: CASSQSHGQGNTEAFF; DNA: TGTGCCAGCAGCCAATCCCATGGACAGGGGAACACTGAAGCTTTCTTT
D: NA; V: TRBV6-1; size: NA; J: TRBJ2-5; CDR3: CASSEVVVGGETQYF; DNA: TGTGCCAGCAGTGAAGTCGTTGTGGGGGGAGAGACCCAGTACTTC
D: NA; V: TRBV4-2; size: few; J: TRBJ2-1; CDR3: CASSQDFPSSVAYNEQFF; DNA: TGTGCCAGCAGCCAAGATTTCCCCTCTAGCGTAGCTTACAATGAGCAGTTCTTC
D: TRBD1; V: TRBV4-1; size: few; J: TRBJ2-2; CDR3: CASSQRTGRDTGELFF; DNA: TGCGCCAGCAGCCAGAGGACAGGACGCGACACCGGGGAGCTGTTTTTT
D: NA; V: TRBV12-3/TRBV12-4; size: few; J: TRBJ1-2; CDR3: CASSLGARGGYTF; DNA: TGTGCCAGCAGCCTTGGGGCGCGGGGTGGCTACACCTTC
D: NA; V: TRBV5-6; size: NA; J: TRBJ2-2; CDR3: CASSFLLLGRNTGELFF; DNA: TGTGCCAGCAGCTTCCTTCTTCTGGGTAGGAACACCGGGGAGCTGTTTTTT
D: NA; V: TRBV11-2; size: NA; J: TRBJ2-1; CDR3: CASSLDRSSFNEQFF; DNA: TGTGCCAGCAGCTTAGACAGGTCCTCATTTAATGAGCAGTTCTTC
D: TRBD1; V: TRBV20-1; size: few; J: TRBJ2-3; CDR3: CSATERGQADTQYF; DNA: TGCAGTGCTACAGAAAGGGGACAGGCAGATACGCAGTATTTT
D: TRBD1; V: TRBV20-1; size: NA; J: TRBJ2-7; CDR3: CSAHPGTGSSYEQYF; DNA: TGCAGTGCCCACCCCGGGACAGGGAGCTCCTACGAGCAGTACTTC